One TCR beta chain is described in this entry. The data originate from a study of blood T cell repertoires in COVID-19. Study-wide background: The analysed material was cDNA or gDNA that came from T cells, B-cell-depleted T cells, or PBMCs.

Measured with immunoSEQ multiplex PCR; TCRdb has only the in-frame clones, and not every one. Of about 230,000 clones listed, roughly four fifths are singletons. The source of this sequence is a woman aged 50 to 60 with acute or convalescent COVID-19. The sequencing sample was made of peripheral blood.

The CDR3 loop reads CASSLWDRGGETQYF. The CDR3 nucleotides are TGTGCCAGCAGTCTCTGGGACAGGGGGGGGGAGACCCAGTACTTC. The V call is TRBV2, the J call TRBJ2-5; 11 bases align to TRBD1. This CDR3 is built from 15 residues. Germline CDR1 and CDR2: SNHLY and FYNNEI. J gave up 5 bases and V 5 bases, and 7 bases lay outside the gene matches.